This T cell receptor beta chain comes out of a study of blood T cell repertoires in COVID-19. The assay was immunoSEQ multiplex PCR, and TCRdb's table has in-frame clones only and misses some. This sample yields around 56,000 clones, of which about 90% are seen a single time; over 15% belongs to the top ten. V was trimmed by 3 bases and J by 3 bases, leaving 11 bases between them. Germline V CDR1 and CDR2: KGHSH, LQKENI. The CDR3 has 14 residues. Sequenced input: peripheral blood. The receptor comes from a human donor in a cohort sampled during active COVID-19. This chain connects TRBV18 to TRBJ1-1; TRBD1 might be the D (6 bases). CDR3 bases: TGTGCCAGCTCACCTAACAGGGACGACACTGAAGCTTTCTTT. It is translated as CASSPNRDDTEAFF. Full variable domain (remainder filled in from reference TRBV18 and TRBJ1-1): NAGVMQNPRHLVRRRGQEARLRCSPMKGHSHVYWYRQLPEEGLKFMVYLQKENIIDESGMPKERFSAEFPKEGPSILRIQQVVRGDSAAYFCASSPNRDDTEAFFGQGTRLTVV.